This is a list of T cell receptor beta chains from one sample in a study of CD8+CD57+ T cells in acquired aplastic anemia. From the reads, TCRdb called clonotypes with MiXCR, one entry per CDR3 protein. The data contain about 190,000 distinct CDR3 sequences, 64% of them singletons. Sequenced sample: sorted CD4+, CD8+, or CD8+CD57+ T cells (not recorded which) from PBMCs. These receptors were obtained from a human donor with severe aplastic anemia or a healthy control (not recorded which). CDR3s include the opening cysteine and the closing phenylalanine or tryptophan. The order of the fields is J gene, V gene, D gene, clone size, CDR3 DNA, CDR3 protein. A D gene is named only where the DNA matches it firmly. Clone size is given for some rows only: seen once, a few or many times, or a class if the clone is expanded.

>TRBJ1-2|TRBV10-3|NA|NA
TGTGCCATCAGTGAAGACAGAAACTATGGCTACACCTTC
CAISEDRNYGYTF
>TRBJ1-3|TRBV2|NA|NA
TGTGCCAGCAGTGAGTTAGGGGGGCCGACTGGAAACACCATATATTTT
CASSELGGPTGNTIYF
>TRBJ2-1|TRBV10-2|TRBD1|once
TGTGCCAGCAGCCAGGGGGGGACAGGGGGCTACAATGAGCAGTTCTTC
CASSQGGTGGYNEQFF
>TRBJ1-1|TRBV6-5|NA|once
TGTGCCAGCAGGCCCGGGGTGAACACTGAAGCTTTCTTT
CASRPGVNTEAFF
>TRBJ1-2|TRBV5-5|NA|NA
TGTGCCAGCAGCTGGGGAGTGGGTAACTATGGCTACACCTTC
CASSWGVGNYGYTF
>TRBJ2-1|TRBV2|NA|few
TGTGCCAGCACCTGGGGCGTCGGTGAGCAGTTCTTC
CASTWGVGEQFF
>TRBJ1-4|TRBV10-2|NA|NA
TGCGCCAGCAGGGTCTCCTTGGGAAATGAAAAACTGTTTTTT
CASRVSLGNEKLFF
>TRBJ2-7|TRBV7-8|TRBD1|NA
TGTGCCAGCAGCTCCCGACAGGGGATCTACGAGCAGTACTTC
CASSSRQGIYEQYF
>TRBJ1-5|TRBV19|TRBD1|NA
TGTGCCAGTAGCCTCGGACAGGGGTTTCAGCCCCAGCATTTT
CASSLGQGFQPQHF
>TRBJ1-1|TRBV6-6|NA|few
TGTACCAGCAGAGAACAGCCGAACACTGAAGCTTTCTTT
CTSREQPNTEAFF
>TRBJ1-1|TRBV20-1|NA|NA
TGCAGTGCCGTAGGAACTGAAGCTTTCTTT
CSAVGTEAFF
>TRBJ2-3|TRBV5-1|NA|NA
TGCGCCAGCAAGGTCGACACAGATACGCAGTATTTT
CASKVDTDTQYF
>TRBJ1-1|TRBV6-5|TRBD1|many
TGTGCCAGCACCCACCCCCAGGGGGACACTGAAGCTTTCTTT
CASTHPQGDTEAFF
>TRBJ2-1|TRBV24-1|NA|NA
TGTGCCACCAGTGATTTCTCTAGCGGACAGTACAATGAGCAGTTCTTC
CATSDFSSGQYNEQFF
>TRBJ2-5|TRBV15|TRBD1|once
TGTGCCACCAGCGTCCGGGACAGCCAAGAGACCCAGTACTTC
CATSVRDSQETQYF
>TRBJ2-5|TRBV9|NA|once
TGTGCCAGCAGCGTAGACATGTCGGAGACCCAGTACTTC
CASSVDMSETQYF
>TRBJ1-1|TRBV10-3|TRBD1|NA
TGTGCCATCAGTGAGACTGGGACAGGGGGCACTGAAGCTTTCTTT
CAISETGTGGTEAFF
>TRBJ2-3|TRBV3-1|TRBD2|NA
TGTGCCAGCAGTGACTCGGGGGGGACAGATACGCAGTATTTT
CASSDSGGTDTQYF
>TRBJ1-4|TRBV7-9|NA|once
TGTGCCAGCAGCTTTCGGCAGGGTGATGAAAAACTGTTTTTT
CASSFRQGDEKLFF
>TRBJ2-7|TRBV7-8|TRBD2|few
TGTGCCAGCAGCAGGGGACTAGCGGGAGCAACCTCCTACGAGCAGTACTTC
CASSRGLAGATSYEQYF
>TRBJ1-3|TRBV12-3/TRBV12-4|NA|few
TGTGCCAGCAGTCGAGAGCGGAACACCATATATTTT
CASSRERNTIYF
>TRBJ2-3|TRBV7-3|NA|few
TGTGCCAGCAGCTTCCGGGACGACACAGATACGCAGTATTTT
CASSFRDDTDTQYF
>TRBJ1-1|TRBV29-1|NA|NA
TGCAGCGTTGTCCGTCCCTTACCGACAGGTCTTGGTGAAGCTTCCTTT
CSVVRPLPTGLGEASF
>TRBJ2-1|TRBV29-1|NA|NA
TGCAGCGTTCCGGATAAATCTAACAATGAGCAGTTCTTC
CSVPDKSNNEQFF
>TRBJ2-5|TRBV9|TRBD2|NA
TGTGCCAGCAGCGCCCGGACTAGCGGGGGACAAGAGACCCAGTACTTC
CASSARTSGGQETQYF
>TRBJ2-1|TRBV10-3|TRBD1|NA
TGTGCCATCCGACCGGGACAGGAATACAATGAGCAGTTCTTC
CAIRPGQEYNEQFF
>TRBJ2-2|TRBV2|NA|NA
TGTGCCAGCAGCGCACAGGGAATTGTAGGGGAGCTGTTTTTT
CASSAQGIVGELFF
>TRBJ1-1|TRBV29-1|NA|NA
TGCAGCGTTAAGACCGCTACGAACACTGAAGCTTTCTTT
CSVKTATNTEAFF
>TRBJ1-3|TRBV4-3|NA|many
TGCGCCAGCAGCCATTTGCCACCCGGGACCGGCGGGGACACCATATATTTT
CASSHLPPGTGGDTIYF
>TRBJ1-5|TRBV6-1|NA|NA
TGCGCCAGCAGCCAAGAAGACGGAAGCAATCAGCCCCAGCATTTT
CASSQEDGSNQPQHF
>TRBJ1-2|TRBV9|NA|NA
TGTGCCAGCAGCCCCGGACAGCAAGAGGGCTACGCCTTC
CASSPGQQEGYAF
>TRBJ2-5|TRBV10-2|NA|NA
TGCGCCAGCAGTGACTTAGCCGAGTACCAAGAGACCCAGTACTTC
CASSDLAEYQETQYF
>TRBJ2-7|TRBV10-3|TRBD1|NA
TGTGCCATCAGTGAGTACAGGGGAGTGAATGAGCAGTACTTC
CAISEYRGVNEQYF
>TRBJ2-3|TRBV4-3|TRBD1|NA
TGCGCCAGCAGCCAAGTTCAGGGGGTGAGCACAGATACGCAGTATTTT
CASSQVQGVSTDTQYF
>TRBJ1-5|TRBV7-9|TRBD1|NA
TGTGCCAGCAGCTTAAGTGGGGACAGTCAGCCCCAGCATTTT
CASSLSGDSQPQHF
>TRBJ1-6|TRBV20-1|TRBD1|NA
TGCAGTGCTGGTCGGACAGGGGGCTCCTATAATTCACCCCTCCACTTT
CSAGRTGGSYNSPLHF
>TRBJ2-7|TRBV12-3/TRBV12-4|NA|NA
TGTGCCAGCAGTTTAGGGGGTTACTACGAGCAGTACTTC
CASSLGGYYEQYF
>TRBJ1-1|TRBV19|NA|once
TGTGCCAGTATGCCAGGGCAGACTGAAGCTTTCTTT
CASMPGQTEAFF
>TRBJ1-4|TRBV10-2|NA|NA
TGCGCCAGCAGTGAGCCGCCGGGACATTCCATGGATGCAACTAATGAAAAACTGTTTTTT
CASSEPPGHSMDATNEKLFF
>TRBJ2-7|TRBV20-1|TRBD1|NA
TGCAGTGCGGGTACAGGGGGCGGTTACGAGCAGTACTTC
CSAGTGGGYEQYF
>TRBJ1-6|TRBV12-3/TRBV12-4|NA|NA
TGTGCCAGCAGGTCCTCAAGTTCCCGTTATAATTCACCCCTCCACTTT
CASRSSSSRYNSPLHF
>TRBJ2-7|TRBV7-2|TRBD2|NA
TGTGCCAGCAGCTTAGTGGCGGGAGGGCCCTCCTACGAGCAGTACTTC
CASSLVAGGPSYEQYF
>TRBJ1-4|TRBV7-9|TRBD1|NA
TGTGCCAGCAGCTTAGCGGGAGGGGGCAGGGAAAAACTGTTTTTT
CASSLAGGGREKLFF
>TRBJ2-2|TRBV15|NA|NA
TGTGCCACCAGCAGAGAATATGCGCGATGGGGGGAGCTGTTTTTT
CATSREYARWGELFF
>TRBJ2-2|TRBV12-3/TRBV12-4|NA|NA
TGTGCCAGCAGGTTCGGGACACCGAACACCGGGGAGCTGTTTTTT
CASRFGTPNTGELFF
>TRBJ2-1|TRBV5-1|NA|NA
TGCGCCAGCAGCTTAGGGACGCTTGAGCAGTTCTTC
CASSLGTLEQFF
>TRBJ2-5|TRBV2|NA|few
TGTGCCAGCAGTGGGGGCGCCGAGACCCAGTACTTC
CASSGGAETQYF
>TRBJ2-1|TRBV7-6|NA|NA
TGTGCCAGCAGCTTAGCTTCGTATGAGCAGTTCTTC
CASSLASYEQFF
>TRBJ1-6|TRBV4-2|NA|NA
TGTGCCAGCAGCTCCATGAGCGGTAATTCACCCCTCCACTTT
CASSSMSGNSPLHF
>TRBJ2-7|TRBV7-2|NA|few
TGTGCCAGCAGCTCCTCGACAGGTTCGGGAGAGCAGTACTTC
CASSSSTGSGEQYF
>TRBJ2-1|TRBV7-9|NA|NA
TGTGCCAGCAGCTCCGGACCCCACTCCTACAATGAGCAGTTCTTC
CASSSGPHSYNEQFF
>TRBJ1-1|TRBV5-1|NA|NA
TGCGCCAGCAGCTTTGGGGGAGAAGGGACTGAAGCTTTCTTT
CASSFGGEGTEAFF
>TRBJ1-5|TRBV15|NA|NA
TGTGCCACCAGCAGAGTAGGTGGCGGAGTTAGCAATCAGCCCCAGCATTTT
CATSRVGGGVSNQPQHF
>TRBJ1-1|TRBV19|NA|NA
TGTGCCAGTACCGAGACTCTTCGGGACACTGAAGCTTTCTTT
CASTETLRDTEAFF
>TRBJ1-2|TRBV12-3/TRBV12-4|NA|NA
TGTGCCAGCATCCCTCGGGCGGGGGGCTATGGCTACACCTTC
CASIPRAGGYGYTF
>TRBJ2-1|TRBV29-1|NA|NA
TGCAGCGCGGGAGAGGTGGATCACAATGAGCAGTTCTTC
CSAGEVDHNEQFF
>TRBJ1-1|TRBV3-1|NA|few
TGTGCCAGCAGCCCGAACGCCCCAATTGGGACCATGAACACTGAAGCTTTCTTT
CASSPNAPIGTMNTEAFF